The present T cell receptor beta chain was sequenced within a study of graft-versus-host responses after intestinal transplantation. Grafts had their tissue processed, releasing intraepithelial and lamina propria lymphocytes. General observations from the study: Recipient marrow showed GvH clones, some seen first in ileum or blood.

The data were produced by immunoSEQ multiplex PCR, yet TCRdb's version contains in-frame clones alone and is incomplete. The table records about 15,000 clones, about 74% of them present only once. In the case of this clone: The antigen remains undetermined.

The CDR3 extends over 13 amino acids. Germline CDR1 reads LGHNA; CDR2 reads YNFKEQ. Unmatched junction bases numbered 0, after V lost 4 bases and J lost 3 bases. This sample comprised ileum tissue, obtained 14 days after transplant. The chain recombines TRBV4-2 with TRBJ2-7, with 10 bases that match TRBD2. The sequence derives from a human patient who received an intestinal transplant, so some T cells may come from the graft donor. CDR3 nucleotides: TGTGCCAGCAGCCGGACTAGCGGCTACGAGCAGTACTTC. Protein: CASSRTSGYEQYF.